This is a list of T cell receptor beta chains from one sample in a study of vaccination and CD4 T cells after COVID-19. TCRdb fed the PCR reads into MiXCR, producing one record per CDR3 protein. The profile covers 25,000 to 35,000 distinct CDR3 sequences, with approximately 53% appearing a single time and about 5.7% taken by the ten largest. This sample comprised CD4+ T cells from blood, obtained about 7 months after SARS-CoV-2 vaccination. The receptors were sampled from a human donor who had recovered from COVID-19. Each CDR3 is given with its conserved first and last residue. A D gene is named only where the DNA matches it firmly. The size of a clone is reported for some rows only, either as once, few or many, or as a class for expanded clones.

size: -
D: -
V: TRBV2
J: TRBJ2-5
CDR3: CASRREERGETQYF
DNA: TGTGCCAGCAGGCGCGAGGAACGGGGAGAGACCCAGTACTTC

size: -
D: TRBD2
V: TRBV4-2
J: TRBJ2-1
CDR3: CASSPGTSDYNEQFF
DNA: TGTGCCAGCAGTCCCGGGACTAGCGACTACAATGAGCAGTTCTTC

size: -
D: -
V: TRBV20-1
J: TRBJ2-3
CDR3: CSARPLGSLGTDTQYF
DNA: TGCAGTGCTAGACCTCTGGGGTCCCTTGGCACAGATACGCAGTATTTT

size: -
D: TRBD2
V: TRBV15
J: TRBJ2-7
CDR3: CATRGLAGARAVEQYF
DNA: TGTGCCACCAGAGGACTAGCGGGAGCTAGGGCGGTCGAGCAGTACTTC

size: -
D: -
V: TRBV27
J: TRBJ2-1
CDR3: CAGSPPGSRGNEQFF
DNA: TGTGCCGGCAGTCCACCAGGGTCCCGAGGGAATGAGCAGTTCTTC

size: few
D: TRBD1
V: TRBV20-1
J: TRBJ1-1
CDR3: CSAGDRGLNTEAFF
DNA: TGCAGTGCTGGGGACAGGGGGCTGAACACTGAAGCTTTCTTT

size: -
D: TRBD1
V: TRBV4-1
J: TRBJ1-2
CDR3: CASSQGKGAWGYTF
DNA: TGCGCCAGCAGCCAAGGGAAGGGGGCCTGGGGCTACACCTTC

size: -
D: TRBD2
V: TRBV11-3
J: TRBJ2-2
CDR3: CASSSHFGTSGSGGELFF
DNA: TGTGCCAGCAGCTCTCACTTCGGGACTAGCGGGAGTGGCGGGGAGCTGTTTTTT

size: few
D: -
V: TRBV7-6
J: TRBJ2-5
CDR3: CASSLRQETQYF
DNA: TGTGCCAGCAGCTTGCGCCAAGAGACCCAGTACTTC

size: -
D: TRBD1
V: TRBV6-2/TRBV6-3
J: TRBJ2-5
CDR3: CASSYGDRLTYGQYF
DNA: TGTGCCAGCAGTTACGGGGACAGACTGACCTACGGGCAGTACTTC

size: -
D: -
V: TRBV7-8
J: TRBJ1-2
CDR3: CASSLTDNYGYTF
DNA: TGTGCCAGCAGCTTGACAGATAACTATGGCTACACCTTC

size: -
D: -
V: TRBV5-6
J: TRBJ1-1
CDR3: CASSLSLGDPEAFF
DNA: TGTGCCAGCAGCTTGTCTTTGGGGGACCCTGAAGCTTTCTTT

size: few
D: -
V: TRBV20-1
J: TRBJ2-3
CDR3: CSVGGGTDTQYF
DNA: TGCAGTGTTGGGGGTGGCACAGATACGCAGTATTTT

size: few
D: -
V: TRBV7-9
J: TRBJ2-3
CDR3: CASSLVGRGYTDTQYF
DNA: TGTGCCAGCAGCTTAGTTGGCAGGGGTTACACAGATACGCAGTATTTT

size: few
D: -
V: TRBV6-2/TRBV6-3
J: TRBJ2-7
CDR3: CASSYSPRGKEQYF
DNA: TGTGCCAGCAGTTACTCCCCCCGGGGGAAAGAGCAGTACTTC

size: -
D: -
V: TRBV6-1
J: TRBJ1-1
CDR3: CASSAEGLSTEAFF
DNA: TGTGCCAGCAGTGCAGAGGGTCTGAGCACTGAAGCTTTCTTT

size: -
D: TRBD1
V: TRBV7-2
J: TRBJ2-3
CDR3: CASSRRQGRRVTDTQYF
DNA: TGTGCCAGCAGTCGAAGACAGGGCAGGCGGGTCACAGATACGCAGTATTTT

size: -
D: TRBD2
V: TRBV7-3
J: TRBJ2-1
CDR3: CASSPPGLENEQFF
DNA: TGTGCCAGCAGCCCCCCGGGACTAGAGAATGAGCAGTTCTTC

size: -
D: TRBD2
V: TRBV6-1
J: TRBJ2-7
CDR3: CASSPTSGEQYF
DNA: TGTGCCAGCAGTCCTACTAGCGGCGAGCAGTACTTC

size: -
D: -
V: TRBV4-1
J: TRBJ2-7
CDR3: CASSQERGTYEQYF
DNA: TGCGCCAGCAGCCAAGAAAGAGGAACCTACGAGCAGTACTTC

size: -
D: -
V: TRBV10-3
J: TRBJ2-7
CDR3: CATSGDSDEQYF
DNA: TGTGCCACCTCAGGGGACTCGGACGAGCAGTACTTC

size: -
D: -
V: TRBV6-1
J: TRBJ1-1
CDR3: CASTGARRGNTEAFF
DNA: TGTGCCAGCACTGGGGCCCGACGGGGAAACACTGAAGCTTTCTTT

size: few
D: -
V: TRBV20-1
J: TRBJ1-6
CDR3: CSATNFNSPLHF
DNA: TGCAGTGCTACTAACTTCAATTCACCCCTCCACTTT

size: -
D: TRBD2
V: TRBV6-4
J: TRBJ2-3
CDR3: CASSPLAGEGDTQYF
DNA: TGTGCCAGCAGCCCACTAGCGGGAGAAGGGGATACGCAGTATTTT

size: few
D: -
V: TRBV6-5
J: TRBJ1-5
CDR3: CASSSTAQPQHF
DNA: TGTGCCAGCAGTTCCACTGCCCAGCCCCAGCATTTT

size: -
D: -
V: TRBV6-5
J: TRBJ2-3
CDR3: CASSYGPPTDTQYF
DNA: TGTGCCAGCAGTTACGGTCCCCCCACAGATACGCAGTATTTT

size: few
D: -
V: TRBV10-1
J: TRBJ2-3
CDR3: CASSEATLGDTQYF
DNA: TGCGCCAGCAGTGAGGCGACCCTTGGAGATACGCAGTATTTT

size: -
D: TRBD1
V: TRBV28
J: TRBJ2-1
CDR3: CASSSPGQGDNEQFF
DNA: TGTGCCAGCAGTTCACCGGGACAGGGGGACAATGAGCAGTTCTTC

size: -
D: -
V: TRBV20-1
J: TRBJ2-3
CDR3: CSANFGYSTDTQYF
DNA: TGCAGTGCTAATTTCGGATACTCCACAGATACGCAGTATTTT

size: -
D: -
V: TRBV14
J: TRBJ2-7
CDR3: CASSQGAEQYF
DNA: TGTGCCAGCAGCCAGGGGGCCGAGCAGTACTTC

size: -
D: -
V: TRBV7-2
J: TRBJ2-1
CDR3: CASSLDWGRGAEQFF
DNA: TGTGCCAGCAGCTTAGACTGGGGGAGAGGGGCCGAGCAGTTCTTC

size: -
D: -
V: TRBV20-1
J: TRBJ1-1
CDR3: CSARDFRVRGEAFF
DNA: TGCAGTGCTAGAGATTTTCGGGTCAGGGGCGAAGCTTTCTTT

size: few
D: -
V: TRBV7-9
J: TRBJ2-7
CDR3: CASSSDPYEQYF
DNA: TGTGCCAGCAGCTCAGACCCCTACGAGCAGTACTTC

size: -
D: TRBD1
V: TRBV15
J: TRBJ2-2
CDR3: CATSQDRYYTGELFF
DNA: TGTGCCACCAGCCAGGACAGGTACTACACCGGGGAGCTGTTTTTT

size: once
D: TRBD1
V: TRBV7-3
J: TRBJ2-2
CDR3: CASRSDRVGGELFF
DNA: TGTGCCAGCAGATCGGACAGGGTTGGCGGGGAGCTGTTTTTT

size: -
D: -
V: TRBV10-3
J: TRBJ2-2
CDR3: CAIPAGIGTGELFF
DNA: TGTGCCATCCCCGCAGGGATAGGCACCGGGGAGCTGTTTTTT

size: -
D: TRBD2
V: TRBV7-2
J: TRBJ2-2
CDR3: CASSLFPGGTGELFF
DNA: TGTGCCAGCAGCTTATTCCCCGGGGGGACCGGGGAGCTGTTTTTT

size: -
D: -
V: TRBV27
J: TRBJ1-5
CDR3: CASSSPGINQPQHF
DNA: TGTGCCAGCAGTTCACCCGGGATCAATCAGCCCCAGCATTTT

size: -
D: -
V: TRBV7-2
J: TRBJ2-3
CDR3: CASARSATDTQYF
DNA: TGTGCCAGCGCGAGATCCGCCACAGATACGCAGTATTTT

size: -
D: TRBD1
V: TRBV28
J: TRBJ1-5
CDR3: CATYRTGYSSNQPQHF
DNA: TGTGCCACTTATAGGACAGGGTATTCAAGCAATCAGCCCCAGCATTTT

size: once
D: -
V: TRBV2
J: TRBJ2-1
CDR3: CASSFGLLNEQFF
DNA: TGTGCCAGCAGTTTTGGACTTTTAAATGAGCAGTTCTTC

size: -
D: -
V: TRBV28
J: TRBJ1-1
CDR3: CASSPHAGNTEAFF
DNA: TGTGCCAGCAGTCCCCACGCAGGGAACACTGAAGCTTTCTTT

size: few
D: TRBD2
V: TRBV27
J: TRBJ2-3
CDR3: CASSSGRPATDTQYF
DNA: TGTGCCAGCAGTAGCGGGAGGCCAGCCACAGATACGCAGTATTTT

size: -
D: TRBD2
V: TRBV7-2
J: TRBJ2-7
CDR3: CASSQQLAGGYEQYF
DNA: TGTGCCAGCAGCCAACAGCTAGCGGGAGGATACGAGCAGTACTTC

size: -
D: -
V: TRBV6-2/TRBV6-3
J: TRBJ2-2
CDR3: CASSYTDTGELFF
DNA: TGTGCCAGCAGTTACACGGACACCGGGGAGCTGTTTTTT

size: -
D: -
V: TRBV28
J: TRBJ1-2
CDR3: CASSLDTGANYGYTF
DNA: TGTGCCAGCAGTTTAGACACAGGCGCTAACTATGGCTACACCTTC

size: -
D: -
V: TRBV20-1
J: TRBJ2-2
CDR3: CSASNRVRTNTGELFF
DNA: TGCAGTGCTAGTAACCGGGTTAGGACGAACACCGGGGAGCTGTTTTTT

size: few
D: TRBD2
V: TRBV20-1
J: TRBJ2-3
CDR3: CSARPLAGGTDTQYF
DNA: TGCAGTGCCCGACCGCTAGCGGGAGGGACAGATACGCAGTATTTT

size: once
D: -
V: TRBV14
J: TRBJ2-1
CDR3: CASSLLGRDEQFF
DNA: TGTGCCAGCAGCTTACTCGGACGCGATGAGCAGTTCTTC

size: -
D: -
V: TRBV7-8
J: TRBJ1-1
CDR3: CASSLYSGSEAFF
DNA: TGTGCCAGCAGCTTATACAGCGGTTCTGAAGCTTTCTTT

size: few
D: TRBD1
V: TRBV7-6
J: TRBJ2-5
CDR3: CASSQGQPQETQYF
DNA: TGTGCCAGCAGCCAGGGACAGCCACAAGAGACCCAGTACTTC

size: -
D: -
V: TRBV28
J: TRBJ2-3
CDR3: CASSLWVPDTQYF
DNA: TGTGCCAGCAGTTTATGGGTCCCAGATACGCAGTATTTT

size: -
D: -
V: TRBV10-3
J: TRBJ1-5
CDR3: CAISDPDDKPQHF
DNA: TGTGCCATCAGTGACCCGGACGATAAGCCCCAGCATTTT